Listed here is a single T cell receptor beta chain. This specimen belongs to a study of T-cell reconstitution after alpha-beta-depleted transplantation in children. There are 15 residues in the CDR3. V was pared by 4 bases and J by 1 base, with 5 bases of the junction left unmatched. Germline V gene lookup returns CDR1 SGHRS and CDR2 YFSETQ. It was with unique molecular identifiers that the TCRbeta library was prepared. TCRdb passed the PCR reads through MiXCR, listing each CDR3 protein once. The sample lists about 610,000 distinct CDR3 sequences; 10% to 13% were seen once. This receptor was identified in a human donor who donated a stem cell graft to a child with acute myeloid leukemia. The chain has TRBV5-1 and TRBJ1-2; 9 bases are a match to TRBD1. Sequencing used PBMCs from the stem cell graft donor, obtained from the stem cell graft. CDR3 residues: CASSPGTGLNYGYTF. Written as DNA, the CDR3 is TGCGCCAGCAGCCCCGGGACAGGGCTTAACTATGGCTACACCTTC.